The 18 T cell receptor beta chains below were found in one sample sequenced in a study of molecular identifiers for immune sequencing clone quantification. In TCRdb, the PCR reads were re-called with MiXCR into one record per CDR3 protein. Of about 500,000 distinct CDR3 sequences in the sample, around 21% were seen once. Sequencing was done on a sample of naive CD8+ T cells from blood, with Jurkat cell RNA spiked in. Subset specified: FACS-sorted CD8+CD4-CCR7+CD45RA+ naive T cells. These receptors originate from a human donor in good health. Some libraries in this study had Jurkat cell RNA spiked in.

At least ten counts were recorded for this clonotype. The chain carries TRBV7-9 and TRBJ2-3, with 8 positions matching TRBD2. Germline assignment: CDR1 SEHNR and CDR2 FQNEAQ (reference sequence). The CDR3 totals 12 residues. DNA of the CDR3: TGTGCAGCGGGAGCTGGCACAGATACGCAGTATTTT. Residues: CAAGAGTDTQYF.

The chain carries TRBV10-2 and TRBJ1-1; TRBD1 might be the D (6 bases). CDR3 length equals 14 residues. The germline V and J ends were trimmed by 5 bases and 4 bases, with 14 bases remaining between them. CDR1 is WSHSY, CDR2 SAAADI, per germline. The CDR3 loop is CASSTGGLGTEAFF. CDR3 bases: TGCGCCAGCAGTACGGGGGGGCTTGGCACTGAAGCTTTCTTT.

Turning to this clonotype: No conserved phenylalanine or tryptophan is present at the end of the CDR3, so a read error is the likely explanation. V and J are TRBV7-9 and TRBJ1-2, with 10 bases aligning to TRBD1. Germline CDR1 is SEHNR and CDR2 is FQNEAQ (reference sequence). V gave up 4 bases and J gave up 2 bases; unmatched junction bases: 25. The CDR3 loop spans 22 amino acids. The CDR3 loop is CASSSDTIWDDRGRGVNYGYTS. The CDR3 DNA reads TGTGCCAGCAGCTCGGATACCATTTGGGATGACAGGGGGCGCGGGGTCAACTATGGCTACACCTCC.

This chain links TRBV5-1 with TRBJ2-1, with D perhaps matching TRBD2 (5 bases). The V and J ends lost 2 bases and 0 bases respectively, with 9 bases between them. The CDR3 extends over 15 amino acids. Germline V gene data show CDR1 as SGHRS and CDR2 as YFSETQ. CDR3 in amino acids: CASSFEGSSYNEQFF. CDR3 nucleotide sequence: TGCGCCAGCAGCTTTGAGGGAAGCTCCTACAATGAGCAGTTCTTC.

As concerns this clonotype: A read error is possible here, since a much larger clone lies one base away. The chain employs TRBV5-5 and TRBJ2-3; 7 bases map to TRBD1. After removal of 4 bases from V and 6 bases from J, the junction contained 14 bases not matched to a gene. The germline V gene encodes CDR1 SGHKS and CDR2 YYEKEE (reference sequence). CDR3 length: 16 residues. CDR3 amino acids: CASSGDRVSFGDTQYF. The CDR3 DNA reads as TGTGCCAGCAGCGGAGACAGGGTGTCGTTTGGGGATACGCAGTATTTT.

This clonotype was seen a few times. This sequence joins TRBV7-9 and TRBJ2-3, with 8 bases fitting TRBD1. Germline CDR1 is SEHNR and CDR2 is FQNEAQ (reference sequence). This CDR3 comprises 14 residues. V trimming: 4 bases; J trimming: 4 bases; junction bases outside the gene matches: 4. The CDR3 reads CASSSDRAADTQYF. CDR3 DNA: TGTGCCAGCAGCTCGGACAGGGCCGCAGATACGCAGTATTTT.

Comments on this clonotype: The germline gene is not matched at one end of the junction; a read error may be the cause. The chain recombines TRBV29-1 with TRBJ2-6; TRBD1 agrees at 9 bases. The germline gives CDR1 SQVTM, CDR2 ANQGSEA. CDR3 length equals 15 residues. The CDR3 is CSVDIQDRGTNVRTF. CDR3 DNA: TGCAGCGTTGACATTCAGGACAGGGGAACCAACGTCCGGACCTTC.

This clonotype was observed many times. The V call is TRBV5-1, the J call TRBJ2-5, with TRBD1 matching 7 bases. After removal of 0 bases from V and 4 bases from J, the junction contained 3 bases not matched to a gene. Germline V gene data show CDR1 as SGHRS and CDR2 as YFSETQ. The length of the CDR3 is 14 residues. CDR3 protein: CASSLAGTAETQYF. CDR3 coding DNA: TGCGCCAGCAGCTTGGCCGGGACAGCAGAGACCCAGTACTTC.

This clonotype was detected ten times or more. The V and J genes are TRBV7-9 and TRBJ2-1; D not certain. Germline V gives CDR1 SEHNR, CDR2 FQNEAQ (reference sequence). The CDR3 spans 9 residues. The germline V and J ends were trimmed by 5 bases and 10 bases, with 3 bases remaining between them. The CDR3 sequence: CASSPEQFF. CDR3 nucleotides: TGTGCCAGCAGCCCCGAGCAGTTCTTC.

This clonotype was counted ten times or more. The rearrangement joins TRBV5-1 to TRBJ2-7; D not certain. CDR1 is SGHRS and CDR2 is YFSETQ in the germline V gene. The CDR3 contains 15 residues. Trimming removed 1 base from V and 2 bases from J, with 13 bases in between. In nucleotides, the CDR3 is TGCGCCAGCAGCTTGAAGTCTCCGTACCCCTACGAGCAGTACTTC. It codes for CASSLKSPYPYEQYF. The variable domain in full, completed from reference TRBV5-1 and TRBJ2-7, reads KAGVTQTPRYLIKTRGQQVTLSCSPISGHRSVSWYQQTPGQGLQFLFEYFSETQRNKGNFPGRFSGRQFSNSRSEMNVSTLELGDSALYLCASSLKSPYPYEQYFGPGTRLTVT.

This clonotype was picked up a small number of times. The V call is TRBV19, the J call TRBJ2-7; TRBD2 is a possible D gene (5 bases). Deletions cut 2 bases from V and 1 base from J, with 12 bases between. Germline lookup yields CDR1 LNHDA and CDR2 SQIVND (reference sequence). The CDR3 contains 15 residues. This chain's CDR3 is CASSIMYGDSYEQYF. CDR3 DNA sequence: TGTGCCAGTAGTATAATGTACGGGGATTCCTACGAGCAGTACTTC.

Points on this clonotype: Germline is not matched at one junction end, which may reflect a read error. The chain links TRBV28 to TRBJ1-5; 7 positions match TRBD1. The CDR3 consists of 21 residues. CDR1 and CDR2 (germline): MDHEN, SYDVKM. CDR3 sequence reads: CACSLWGGPGTDLYSNQPQHF. CDR3 nucleotide sequence: TGTGCCTGCAGTTTATGGGGGGGCCCCGGGACAGATCTTTATAGCAATCAGCCCCAGCATTTT.

This clonotype has just a few counts. The chain couples TRBV24-1 to TRBJ2-3; D perhaps matches TRBD1 (5 bases). CDR1 is KGHDR, CDR2 SFDVKD, per germline. CDR3 size: 14 residues. The germline V and J ends were trimmed by 3 bases and 1 base, with 7 bases remaining between them. CDR3 region: CATSDGAGTDTQYF. The CDR3 DNA follows: TGTGCCACCAGTGATGGGGCAGGCACAGATACGCAGTATTTT.

This clonotype was detected ten times or more. The rearrangement joins TRBV4-3 to TRBJ2-7; no clear D. There are 13 residues in the CDR3. Germline V CDR1 and CDR2: LGHNA, YSLEER. Trimming took 1 base from V and 1 from J, leaving 5 bases between them. This chain's CDR3 is CASSQARSYEQYF. DNA of the CDR3: TGCGCCAGCAGCCAAGCCCGGTCCTACGAGCAGTACTTC.

The chain joins TRBV6-2 or TRBV6-3 to TRBJ2-7; D may match TRBD1 or TRBD2 (5 bases each). The CDR3 is 16 amino acids. Germline V gene data show CDR1 as MNHEY and CDR2 as SVGEGT. V dropped 6 bases and J dropped 1 base, with 19 bases sitting between them. In DNA form, the CDR3 reads TGTGCCAGCAGCCACAGTTCGGGACCCCTGTCCTACGAGCAGTACTTC. It specifies CASSHSSGPLSYEQYF.

This clonotype was seen many times. This rearrangement joins TRBV19 to TRBJ1-5; D is possibly TRBD1 (5 bases). V was trimmed by 11 bases and J by 0 bases, leaving 11 bases between them. The CDR3 runs to 13 residues. Per germline, CDR1 LNHDA and CDR2 SQIVND (reference sequence). The DNA of the CDR3 is TGTGCCTCGACAGAATATAGCAATCAGCCCCAGCATTTT. Translated, it gives CASTEYSNQPQHF.

The chain has TRBV13 and TRBJ2-7; 7 nucleotides match TRBD1. The V gene end was trimmed by 5 bases and the J gene end by 2 bases; junction bases not matched to a gene: 12. The CDR3 sequence is 16 residues long. Germline CDR1 is PRHDT and CDR2 is FYEKMQ (reference sequence). CDR3: CASSQTTRQGAYEQYF. In DNA form, the CDR3 reads TGTGCCAGCAGCCAAACAACCCGACAGGGAGCCTACGAGCAGTACTTC.

This clonotype was seen a few times. Mismatch with germline at one junction end may stem from a read error. The genes are TRBV7-9 and TRBJ2-7, with D unresolved. CDR3 length equals 13 residues. The germline CDR1 and CDR2 sequences are SEHNR and FQNEAQ (reference sequence). CDR3 sequence (DNA): TGTGCCAGCAGCTTAGACGTCCCCTGGCCAGAGGACTTC. Protein: CASSLDVPWPEDF.